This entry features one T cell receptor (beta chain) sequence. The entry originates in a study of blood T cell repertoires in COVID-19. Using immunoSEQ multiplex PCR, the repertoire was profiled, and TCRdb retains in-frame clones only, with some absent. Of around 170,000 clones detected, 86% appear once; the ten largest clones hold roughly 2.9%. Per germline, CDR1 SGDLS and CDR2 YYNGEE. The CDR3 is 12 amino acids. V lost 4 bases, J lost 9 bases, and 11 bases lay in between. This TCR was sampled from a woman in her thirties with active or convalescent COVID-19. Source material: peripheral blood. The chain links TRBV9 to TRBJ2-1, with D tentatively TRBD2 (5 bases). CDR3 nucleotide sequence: TGTGCCAGCAGCCCGAGGGTTACTGAGCAGTTCTTC. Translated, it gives CASSPRVTEQFF.